The 28 T cell receptor beta chains listed next were all sequenced from one sample in a study of blood T cell repertoires in COVID-19. Sequenced by immunoSEQ multiplex PCR; TCRdb stores in-frame clones only, minus some. The sample lists some 70,000 clones; 65% to 80% were seen once. The sequencing sample was made of peripheral blood. The receptors were sampled from a woman aged 45-65 years with acute or convalescent COVID-19.

This rearrangement joins TRBV3-1 (or the pseudogene TRBV3-2) to TRBJ2-2; no clear D. Germline V lookup: CDR1 LGHDT, CDR2 YNNKEL (reference sequence). CDR3 length: 14 amino acids. V shed 1 base and J shed 6 bases, with 9 bases lying between them. The CDR3 spells CASSQGEPAGELFF. DNA of the CDR3: TGTGCCAGCAGCCAAGGAGAGCCGGCCGGGGAGCTGTTTTTT.

The sample holds many counts of this clone. This chain uses TRBV10-3 with TRBJ2-2; D perhaps matches TRBD1 (6 bases). This CDR3 is 14 amino acids long. The germline V gene encodes CDR1 ENHRY and CDR2 SYGVKD. Trimming removed 7 bases from V and 1 base from J, with 10 bases in between. CDR3 residues: CAITQGQNTGELFF. The CDR3 DNA reads TGTGCCATCACTCAGGGACAGAACACCGGGGAGCTGTTTTTT.

The gene calls are TRBV25-1 and TRBJ1-2; D possibly corresponds to TRBD1 (6 bases). V gave up 4 bases and J gave up 4 bases, with 10 bases separating them. CDR1 is MGHDK and CDR2 is SYGVNS in the germline V gene. The CDR3 extends over 13 amino acids. Here the CDR3 DNA reads TGTGCCAGCAGTGGACAGGCAGTCTATGGCTACACCTTC. It specifies CASSGQAVYGYTF.

CDR3 sequence (DNA): TGTGCCAGTAGCCACCGGAGCGAGGGGGATGTACTTTCACCCCTCCACTTT. This translates into CASSHRSEGDVLSPLHF. This chain uses TRBV19 with TRBJ1-6; perhaps TRBD1 as D (6 bases). CDR1 is LNHDA, CDR2 SQIVND, per germline (reference sequence). This CDR3 is built from 17 residues. Trimming stripped 6 bases from V and 9 bases from J, with 24 bases between.

The chain joins TRBV2 to TRBJ2-5; 9 nucleotides line up with TRBD1. CDR3 size: 14 residues. The ends lost 5 bases at V and 5 bases at J; junction bases unmatched: 6. Germline assignment: CDR1 SNHLY and CDR2 FYNNEI. This CDR3 is CASSIQGAGETQYF. The DNA for the CDR3 is TGTGCCAGCAGTATACAGGGGGCGGGGGAGACCCAGTACTTC.

The gene calls are TRBV30 and TRBJ2-2, with 10 bases fitting TRBD2. Per germline, CDR1 GTSNPN and CDR2 SVGIG (reference sequence). The junction had 5 bases not matched to a gene; V was cut back by 1 base and J by 0 bases. The CDR3 loop spans 17 amino acids. The chain's CDR3 is CAWSGLAGAANTGELFF. As DNA, the CDR3 is TGTGCCTGGAGTGGTCTAGCGGGGGCCGCGAACACCGGGGAGCTGTTTTTT.

The chain carries TRBV5-8 and TRBJ2-1; tentatively, D is TRBD2 (6 bases). V shed 0 bases and J shed 9 bases, with 16 bases lying between them. Germline lookup yields CDR1 SGHTS and CDR2 YDEGEE. CDR3 length equals 15 residues. This CDR3 is CASSLGLLASGEQFF. In nucleotides, the CDR3 is TGTGCCAGCAGCTTGGGACTTCTAGCGTCGGGTGAGCAGTTCTTC.

The chain links TRBV6-5 to TRBJ2-5; 7 nucleotides agree with TRBD1. V lost 6 bases and J lost 1; bases outside the gene matches: 5. Germline V gene data show CDR1 as MNHEY and CDR2 as SVGAGI. This CDR3 spans 14 amino acids. CDR3 protein: CASRRQGGQETQYF. In DNA form, the CDR3 reads TGTGCCAGCAGGAGACAGGGTGGCCAAGAGACCCAGTACTTC.

The sample holds one count of this clone. The chain is built from TRBV10-3 and TRBJ2-1, with TRBD2 matching over 11 bases. In germline, CDR1 is ENHRY, CDR2 SYGVKD. The CDR3 contains 15 residues. V trimming: 5 bases; J trimming: 1 base; junction bases outside the gene matches: 1. The CDR3 nucleotides read TGTGCCATCAGTTTAGCGGGAGGGTCCTACAATGAGCAGTTCTTC. It translates to CAISLAGGSYNEQFF.

This clone turned up a few times. Other DNA sequences in this sample translate to the same CDR3. The rearrangement links TRBV7-2 to TRBJ2-7, with D possibly TRBD2 on 5 matching bases. The CDR3 length is 14 residues. The germline gives CDR1 SGHTA, CDR2 FQGNSA. Trimming took 1 base from V and 0 from J, leaving 7 bases between them. Here the CDR3 DNA reads TGTGCCAGCAGCTTAGAACGGGACTCCTACGAGCAGTACTTC. Translation gives CASSLERDSYEQYF. The full variable domain, with the rest looked up from reference TRBV7-2 and TRBJ2-7, is GAGVSQSPSNKVTEKGKDVELRCDPISGHTALYWYRQSLGQGLEFLIYFQGNSAPDKSGLPSDRFSAERTGGSVSTLTIQRTQQEDSAVYLCASSLERDSYEQYFGPGTRLTVT.

The J gene is TRBJ1-1, the V gene TRBV2, with 7 bases aligning to TRBD1. The CDR3 length is 14 residues. Germline V gene sequence: CDR1 SNHLY, CDR2 FYNNEI. Trimming removed 6 bases from V and 1 base from J; junction bases left unmatched: 5. The CDR3: CASRRDRSNTEAFF. As DNA, the CDR3 is TGTGCCAGCAGGCGGGACAGATCGAACACTGAAGCTTTCTTT.

There are many counts of this clone. Sequence at one end of the junction differs from germline and may be a read error. The rearrangement uses TRBV2 and TRBJ2-5, with D perhaps matching TRBD1 (5 bases). The CDR3 is 12 amino acids. Germline V CDR1 and CDR2: SNHLY, FYNNEI. In DNA form, the CDR3 reads TGCCCCTTCCCAGCAGGGTGGGAGACCCAGTACTTC. Protein: CPFPAGWETQYF.

This chain uses TRBV5-6 with TRBJ2-7, with 9 bases identical to TRBD1. V trimming: 3 bases; J trimming: 4 bases; junction bases outside the gene matches: 8. Germline CDR1 and CDR2: SGHDT and YYEEEE. This CDR3 is built from 15 residues. The CDR3 sequence is CASSSPGQGVYEQYF. For the CDR3, the DNA is TGTGCCAGCAGCTCTCCGGGACAGGGAGTATACGAGCAGTACTTC.

V is TRBV7-2 and J is TRBJ2-7; D unclear. Germline CDR1 SGHTA, CDR2 FQGNSA. Trimming left V 0 bases short and J 6 bases short, with 12 bases between. The CDR3 loop spans 14 amino acids. DNA of the CDR3: TGTGCCAGCAGCTTAGCGCTAAGATCCACCGAGCAGTACTTC. Protein product: CASSLALRSTEQYF.

This chain joins TRBV19 and TRBJ1-1; 8 bases match TRBD1. Germline-derived CDR1 and CDR2 are LNHDA and SQIVND (reference sequence). The CDR3 spans 15 residues. J lost 6 bases, V lost 5 bases, and 11 bases had no gene match. The CDR3 bases are TGTGCCAGTAGTCTACCCAGGACAGGGATGGCTGAAGCTTTCTTT. Its protein is CASSLPRTGMAEAFF.

The V call is TRBV15, the J call TRBJ2-1; 11 bases are shared with TRBD2. From germline, CDR1 is LNHNV and CDR2 YYDKDF (reference sequence). The CDR3 contains 16 residues. V lost 6 bases and J lost 2; bases outside the gene matches: 6. The CDR3 spells CATSGISGGAYNEQFF. DNA of the CDR3: TGTGCCACCAGTGGGATTAGCGGGGGGGCCTACAATGAGCAGTTCTTC. Drawing the rest from reference TRBV15 and TRBJ2-1, the complete variable domain is DAMVIQNPRYQVTQFGKPVTLSCSQTLNHNVMYWYQQKSSQAPKLLFHYYDKDFNNEADTPDNFQSRRPNTSFCFLDIRSPGLGDTAMYLCATSGISGGAYNEQFFGPGTRLTVL.

The chain recombines TRBV15 with TRBJ2-5, with a possible D match to TRBD1 (6 bases). Looked up from germline, CDR1 is LNHNV and CDR2 is YYDKDF (reference sequence). CDR3 length: 13 amino acids. The ends were cut back, 4 bases at V and 4 bases at J, with 10 bases in the middle. The CDR3 DNA follows: TGTGCCACCAGCATCACAGGGAGAGAGACCCAGTACTTC. Amino acids: CATSITGRETQYF.

This clone was seen only a few times. V is TRBV7-9 and J is TRBJ1-2; TRBD1 is a possible D gene (5 bases). The V gene's germline CDR1 is SEHNR and CDR2 FQNEAQ (reference sequence). V lost 5 bases to trimming and J lost 8 bases, with 15 bases between them. The CDR3 has 13 amino acids. CDR3 sequence (DNA): TGTGCCAGCAGCCACGGGGCAGCGGGAGGCTACACCTTC. Encoded protein: CASSHGAAGGYTF. The variable domain in full, completed from reference TRBV7-9 and TRBJ1-2, reads DTGVSQNPRHKITKRGQNVTFRCDPISEHNRLYWYRQTLGQGPEFLTYFQNEAQLEKSRLLSDRFSAERPKGSFSTLEIQRTEQGDSAMYLCASSHGAAGGYTFGSGTRLTVV.

This clone appeared a few times. The J gene is TRBJ1-4, the V gene TRBV18; 8 bases fit TRBD1. The CDR3 extends over 15 amino acids. CDR1 KGHSH and CDR2 LQKENI come from the germline V gene. V shed 5 bases, J shed 8 bases, and the junction held 10 bases outside the gene matches. The CDR3 loop reads CASSVRTGGNEKLFF. The CDR3 DNA reads as TGTGCCAGCTCAGTCCGAACAGGGGGGAACGAAAAACTGTTTTTT.

The CDR3 sequence: CASSERTDTEAFF. CDR3 DNA: TGTGCCAGCAGTGAGCGGACAGACACTGAAGCTTTCTTT. The V call is TRBV6-1, the J call TRBJ1-1, with D perhaps TRBD1 (6 bases). CDR1 is MNHNS and CDR2 is SASEGT in the germline V gene. V lost 3 bases and J 3 bases, leaving 8 bases between the germline ends. This CDR3 is built from 13 residues.

This chain joins TRBV6-5 and TRBJ2-1, with TRBD2 identical over 10 bases. The CDR3 runs 15 residues. Germline CDR1 and CDR2: MNHEY and SVGAGI. V trimming: 6 bases; J trimming: 0 bases; junction bases outside the gene matches: 2. The CDR3, as DNA: TGTGCCAGCAGCGGGACTAGCGCCTCCTACAATGAGCAGTTCTTC. Protein: CASSGTSASYNEQFF.

Sample share makes this clone medium-sized. The chain joins TRBV14 to TRBJ1-2; no reliable D call. Germline-derived CDR1 and CDR2 are SGHDN and FVKESK. This CDR3 region has 12 residues. The V end was cut by 3 bases, the J end by 5 bases, with 7 bases between. As DNA, the CDR3 is TGTGCCAGCAGCCATGAGAAGTATGGCTACACCTTC. Translating gives CASSHEKYGYTF.

The chain uses TRBV6-5 and TRBJ2-1; the D is unclear. The length of the CDR3 is 12 residues. Trimming removed 7 bases from V and 0 bases from J, with 4 bases in between. Germline CDR1 reads MNHEY; CDR2 reads SVGAGI. The CDR3 region is CASTGSYNEQFF. The DNA for the CDR3 is TGTGCCAGCACGGGCTCCTACAATGAGCAGTTCTTC.

The rearrangement links TRBV6-2 or TRBV6-3 to TRBJ2-5; 12 nucleotides align to TRBD2. The CDR3 runs to 19 residues. Losses at the gene ends were 0 bases for V and 1 base for J; bases not matched to a gene: 9. Per the germline V gene, CDR1 is MNHEY and CDR2 is SVGEGT. CDR3: CASSYSPFTSGGLQETQYF. CDR3 nucleotide sequence: TGTGCCAGCAGTTACTCTCCATTCACTAGCGGGGGGCTCCAAGAGACCCAGTACTTC.

The J gene is TRBJ1-2, the V gene TRBV18, with D perhaps TRBD1 (5 bases). The germline V gene has CDR1 KGHSH and CDR2 LQKENI. The CDR3 length is 14 residues. V was trimmed by 6 bases and J by 0 bases, leaving 11 bases between them. CDR3 loop: CASSPGGTNYGYTF. CDR3 in DNA: TGTGCCAGCTCTCCCGGGGGGACTAACTATGGCTACACCTTC. The entire variable domain, with the rest obtained from reference TRBV18 and TRBJ1-2, is as follows: NAGVMQNPRHLVRRRGQEARLRCSPMKGHSHVYWYRQLPEEGLKFMVYLQKENIIDESGMPKERFSAEFPKEGPSILRIQQVVRGDSAAYFCASSPGGTNYGYTFGSGTRLTVV.

V usage is TRBV24-1 and J usage is TRBJ1-3; D is possibly TRBD1 (6 bases). V was shortened by 5 bases and J by 2 bases, with 9 bases between the two germline ends. This CDR3 is built from 14 residues. The germline V gene encodes CDR1 KGHDR and CDR2 SFDVKD. Written as DNA, the CDR3 is TGTGCCACCAGTGGCTCAGGGGCTGGAAACACCATATATTTT. Protein product: CATSGSGAGNTIYF.

V gene TRBV5-1 combines with J gene TRBJ1-1, with a tentative D call TRBD1 (5 bases). V shed 4 bases and J shed 1 base, with 14 bases lying between them. Germline loops: CDR1 SGHRS, CDR2 YFSETQ. There are 15 residues in the CDR3. CDR3 in DNA: TGCGCCAGCAGCCCCCAGGGAGGGCGGAACACTGAAGCTTTCTTT. It encodes CASSPQGGRNTEAFF.

This clone was seen once. The genes are TRBV18 and TRBJ2-7; D unclear. Trimming removed 6 bases at V and 3 bases at J, with 9 bases between. Germline CDR1 reads KGHSH; CDR2 reads LQKENI. The CDR3 length is 12 residues. The CDR3 nucleotides read TGTGCCAGCTCTCCCCCGGGCTACGAGCAGTACTTC. This translates into CASSPPGYEQYF.